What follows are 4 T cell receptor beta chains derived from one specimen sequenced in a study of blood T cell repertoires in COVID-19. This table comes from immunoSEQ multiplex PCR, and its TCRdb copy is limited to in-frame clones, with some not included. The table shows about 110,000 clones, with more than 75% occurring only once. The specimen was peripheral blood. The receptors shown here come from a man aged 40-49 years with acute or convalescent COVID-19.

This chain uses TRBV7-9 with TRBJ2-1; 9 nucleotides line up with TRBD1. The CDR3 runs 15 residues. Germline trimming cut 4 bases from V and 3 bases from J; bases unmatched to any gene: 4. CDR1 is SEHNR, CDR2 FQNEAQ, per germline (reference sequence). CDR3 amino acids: CASSSSDRGYNEQFF. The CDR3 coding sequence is TGTGCCAGCAGCTCCTCGGACAGGGGCTACAATGAGCAGTTCTTC.

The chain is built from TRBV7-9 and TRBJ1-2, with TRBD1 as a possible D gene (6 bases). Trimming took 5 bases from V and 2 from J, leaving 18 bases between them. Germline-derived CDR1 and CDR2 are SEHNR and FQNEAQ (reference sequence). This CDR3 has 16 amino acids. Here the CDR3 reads CASSPRPLGANYGYTF. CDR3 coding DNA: TGTGCCAGCAGCCCCCGTCCCTTGGGGGCAAACTATGGCTACACCTTC.

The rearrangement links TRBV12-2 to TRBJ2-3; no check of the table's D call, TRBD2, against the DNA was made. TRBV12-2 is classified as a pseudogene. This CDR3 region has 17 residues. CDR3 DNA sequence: TGTGCAAGTCGCTTAAAGGGACTGACAGCACTCACAGATACGCAGTATTTT. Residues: CASRLKGLTALTDTQYF.

The CDR3, as DNA: TGTGCCAGCAGTTTAACTAGCGGGGGGCAAGAGACCCAGTACTTC. Its protein is CASSLTSGGQETQYF. The rearrangement uses TRBV28 and TRBJ2-5; 12 positions agree with TRBD2. Germline trimming cut 2 bases from V and 2 bases from J; bases unmatched to any gene: 0. The CDR3 has 15 residues. Germline loops: CDR1 MDHEN, CDR2 SYDVKM.